One and the same sample provided the 21 T cell receptor beta chains below, sequenced in a study of memory CD4+ T cells and cytomegalovirus serostatus. Single viable CD3+CD4+CD8-CD45RO+ cells were sorted as the memory CD4+ T cells. Using immunoSEQ multiplex PCR, the repertoire was profiled, and TCRdb retains in-frame clones only, with some absent. The sample contains 27,000 or so clones, more than 60% of which appear only once. The sequenced sample was memory CD4+ T cells from blood. Source of these receptors: an adult in good health and CMV-seronegative.

This clone has just a few counts. The chain employs TRBV10-1 and TRBJ2-7, with a tentative D call TRBD2 (7 bases). V was clipped by 6 bases and J by 2 bases, with 11 bases between them. The germline V gene encodes CDR1 WNHNN and CDR2 SYGVQD (reference sequence). CDR3 length: 13 amino acids. The CDR3 nucleotides are TGCGCCAGCAGCGGGGGGCCGCCCTACGAGCAGTACTTC. Protein: CASSGGPPYEQYF.

The chain couples TRBV6-1 to TRBJ2-2; D not resolved. CDR1 and CDR2 from the germline V gene are MNHNS and SASEGT. V lost 8 bases to trimming and J lost 3 bases, with 10 bases between them. The CDR3 has 13 residues. The CDR3 nucleotides read TGTGCCAGCGAATTAGGCGACACCGGGGAGCTGTTTTTT. This sequence encodes CASELGDTGELFF.

The chain combines TRBV4-2 with TRBJ2-5; TRBD2 matches 9 bases. Germline assignment: CDR1 LGHNA and CDR2 YNFKEQ. This CDR3 has 16 amino acids. V gave up 4 bases and J gave up 1 base; unmatched junction bases: 7. The CDR3 here is CASSPGWRGGQETQYF. The DNA for the CDR3 is TGTGCCAGCAGCCCAGGTTGGCGGGGGGGCCAAGAGACCCAGTACTTC.

About this clone: This sample also contains other DNA sequences that code for the same CDR3. CDR3 residues: CASSETGVYGYTF. For the CDR3, the DNA is TGTGCCAGCAGTGAAACAGGGGTATATGGCTACACCTTC. V gene TRBV6-1 combines with J gene TRBJ1-2, with TRBD1 matching 7 bases. J gave up 5 bases and V 2 bases, and 2 bases lay outside the gene matches. Per the germline V gene, CDR1 is MNHNS and CDR2 is SASEGT. The CDR3 covers 13 residues.

V and J are TRBV27 and TRBJ1-1; D gene uncertain. The CDR3 extends over 12 amino acids. Trimming took 6 bases from V and 0 from J, leaving 5 bases between them. Germline V lookup: CDR1 MNHEY, CDR2 SMNVEV (reference sequence). The CDR3 sequence: CASRTVNTEAFF. CDR3 nucleotides: TGTGCCAGCAGGACGGTGAACACTGAAGCTTTCTTT.

CDR3 coding DNA: TGTGCCACCGTAGAACAGCCCAATCAGCCCCAGCATTTT. Its translation: CATVEQPNQPQHF. This chain connects TRBV15 to TRBJ1-5; D unclear. V lost 8 bases to trimming and J lost 3 bases, with 11 bases between them. Germline V gene sequence: CDR1 LNHNV, CDR2 YYDKDF (reference sequence). The length of the CDR3 is 13 residues. The full variable domain, its missing parts supplied by reference TRBV15 and TRBJ1-5, is DAMVIQNPRYQVTQFGKPVTLSCSQTLNHNVMYWYQQKSSQAPKLLFHYYDKDFNNEADTPDNFQSRRPNTSFCFLDIRSPGLGDTAMYLCATVEQPNQPQHFGDGTRLSIL.

This chain links TRBV7-2 with TRBJ1-2, with a possible D match to TRBD1 (5 bases). This CDR3 has 15 amino acids. With 2 bases removed from V and 2 bases from J, the gap between germline ends came to 12 bases. Germline V CDR1 and CDR2: SGHTA, FQGNSA. This chain's CDR3 is CASSLSHKGNYGYTF. CDR3 nucleotides: TGTGCCAGCAGCTTAAGCCATAAGGGGAACTATGGCTACACCTTC. The full variable domain, rest sourced from reference TRBV7-2 and TRBJ1-2, is GAGVSQSPSNKVTEKGKDVELRCDPISGHTALYWYRQSLGQGLEFLIYFQGNSAPDKSGLPSDRFSAERTGGSVSTLTIQRTQQEDSAVYLCASSLSHKGNYGYTFGSGTRLTVV.

The gene calls are TRBV4-1 and TRBJ2-7; D may be TRBD1 or TRBD2 (6 bases each). Trimming pared 1 base from V and 6 bases from J, leaving 16 bases between. This CDR3 is built from 15 residues. Germline CDR1 is MGHRA and CDR2 is YSYEKL. CDR3 in DNA: TGCGCCAGCAGCCAAGGATGGAGGGGGATTGGCGAGCAGTACTTC. Protein product: CASSQGWRGIGEQYF.

This clone appeared a single time. The rearrangement links TRBV7-8 to TRBJ1-4; the D gene is possibly TRBD1 (6 bases). Between the trimmed V and J ends, which lost 3 bases and 5 bases, there was a span of 13 bases. The CDR3 is 15 amino acids. Germline V gene data show CDR1 as SGHVS and CDR2 as FQNEAQ. The CDR3 is CASSFLGGGNEKLFF. In DNA form, the CDR3 reads TGTGCCAGCAGCTTTCTTGGGGGGGGCAATGAAAAACTGTTTTTT.

The chain links TRBV19 to TRBJ2-7; D is unresolved. The CDR3 is 13 amino acids. Trimming cost V 5 bases and J 3 bases, with 11 bases left between them. The V gene's germline CDR1 is LNHDA and CDR2 SQIVND (reference sequence). The CDR3: CASSRAQVYEQYF. The DNA for the CDR3 is TGTGCCAGTAGTCGGGCCCAAGTCTACGAGCAGTACTTC.

The V gene is TRBV4-1, the J gene TRBJ2-3; D might be TRBD1 (7 bases). V lost 0 bases and J lost 2, with 15 bases in between. The CDR3 extends over 17 amino acids. Germline values: CDR1 MGHRA, CDR2 YSYEKL. CDR3 DNA sequence: TGCGCCAGCAGCCAAGATAGGAGGGGGCGGTACACAGATACGCAGTATTTT. Translation: CASSQDRRGRYTDTQYF.

The J gene is TRBJ2-5, the V gene TRBV5-8, with TRBD2 identical over 13 bases. The trim removed 4 bases at V and 10 bases at J, leaving 10 bases unmatched. Germline loops: CDR1 SGHTS, CDR2 YDEGEE. This CDR3 is 15 amino acids long. CDR3 protein: CASSLGLAGDLVQYF. CDR3 DNA sequence: TGTGCCAGCAGCCTCGGACTAGCGGGGGACCTTGTCCAGTACTTC.

The chain combines TRBV5-4 with TRBJ1-5; no clear D. This CDR3 contains 15 residues. Trimming took off 0 bases at V and 7 bases at J, with 14 bases between the two ends. CDR1 SGHNT and CDR2 YYREEE come from the germline V gene (reference sequence). The CDR3 sequence is CASSLDRVPVQPQHF. CDR3 DNA: TGTGCCAGCAGCTTGGATAGGGTCCCGGTGCAGCCCCAGCATTTT.

The table lists this clone with a few counts. The chain has TRBV30 and TRBJ1-6, with unresolved D. V lost 2 bases and J lost 6, with 17 bases in between. This CDR3 is built from 16 residues. The germline CDR1 and CDR2 sequences are GTSNPN and SVGIG (reference sequence). The CDR3 protein is CAWSLTGSAFNSPLHF. DNA of the CDR3: TGTGCCTGGAGTCTCACGGGGTCAGCTTTTAATTCACCCCTCCACTTT.

The gene calls are TRBV11-2 and TRBJ1-2; D is uncertain. V gave up 0 bases and J gave up 2 bases, with 4 bases separating them. Germline values: CDR1 SGHAT, CDR2 FQNNGV. The CDR3 is made up of 13 amino acids. The CDR3 region is CASSLELNYGYTF. The DNA of the CDR3 is TGTGCCAGCAGCTTAGAACTGAACTATGGCTACACCTTC.

The chain combines TRBV5-1 with TRBJ2-3, with 9 bases aligning to TRBD2. Germline CDR1 reads SGHRS; CDR2 reads YFSETQ. The V and J ends lost 6 bases and 5 bases, in that order; junction bases with no gene match: 7. The CDR3 length is 14 residues. The CDR3 sequence is CASTMTSGGDTQYF. CDR3 DNA: TGCGCCAGCACCATGACTAGCGGAGGAGATACGCAGTATTTT.

V and J are TRBV6-5 and TRBJ1-5, with D maybe TRBD1 (6 bases). The CDR3 spans 13 residues. Germline V lookup: CDR1 MNHEY, CDR2 SVGAGI. V lost 0 bases to trimming and J lost 9 bases, with 9 bases between them. CDR3 sequence (DNA): TGTGCCAGCAGTTACTCGGGGGCGCGGCCCCAGCATTTT. This sequence encodes CASSYSGARPQHF.

The chain recombines TRBV7-9 with TRBJ1-4; no reliable D call. CDR3 size: 14 residues. Between the trimmed V and J ends, which lost 1 base and 5 bases, there was a span of 8 bases. Germline lookup yields CDR1 SEHNR and CDR2 FQNEAQ (reference sequence). CDR3 in amino acids: CASSLGTANEKLFF. CDR3 in DNA: TGTGCCAGCAGCTTAGGGACGGCGAATGAAAAACTGTTTTTT.

This clone was counted a few times. The chain carries TRBV6-1 and TRBJ1-4; TRBD1 aligns across 7 bases. The CDR3 runs to 14 residues. Germline V gene sequence: CDR1 MNHNS, CDR2 SASEGT. Germline trimming cut 5 bases from V and 7 bases from J; bases unmatched to any gene: 7. CDR3 loop: CASSRQGMSEKLFF. Written as DNA, the CDR3 is TGTGCCAGCAGTCGACAGGGCATGAGTGAAAAACTGTTTTTT.

The rearrangement links TRBV5-4 to TRBJ1-2; TRBD1 might be the D (5 bases). This CDR3 is 15 amino acids long. V shed 4 bases and J shed 0 bases, with 13 bases lying between them. The germline gives CDR1 SGHNT, CDR2 YYREEE (reference sequence). CDR3 in DNA: TGTGCCAGCAGCATCGGGACGGCCTCTAACTATGGCTACACCTTC. This sequence encodes CASSIGTASNYGYTF.

The rearrangement uses TRBV6-1 and TRBJ1-1; 8 positions match TRBD1. The CDR3 consists of 14 residues. CDR1 and CDR2 (germline): MNHNS, SASEGT. Trimming took 4 bases from V and 5 from J; bases not matched to a gene: 6. CDR3 in amino acids: CASSGQGALTEAFF. CDR3 DNA: TGTGCCAGCAGTGGGCAGGGGGCGCTTACTGAAGCTTTCTTT.